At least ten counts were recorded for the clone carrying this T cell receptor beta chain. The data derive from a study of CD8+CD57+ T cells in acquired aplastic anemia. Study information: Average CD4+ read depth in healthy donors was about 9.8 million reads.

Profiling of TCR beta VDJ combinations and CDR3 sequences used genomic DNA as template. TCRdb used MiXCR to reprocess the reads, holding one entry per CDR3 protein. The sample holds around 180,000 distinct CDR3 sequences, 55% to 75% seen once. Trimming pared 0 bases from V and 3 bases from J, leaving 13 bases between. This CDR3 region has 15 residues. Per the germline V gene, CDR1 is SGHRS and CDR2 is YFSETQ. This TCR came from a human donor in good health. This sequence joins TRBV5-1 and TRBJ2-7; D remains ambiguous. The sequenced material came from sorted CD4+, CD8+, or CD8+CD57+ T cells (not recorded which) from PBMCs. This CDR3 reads CASSLEIGKDYEQYF. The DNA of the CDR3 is TGCGCCAGCAGCTTGGAGATAGGCAAAGACTACGAGCAGTACTTC.